This T cell receptor beta chain is from a study of T cells after posttransplantation cyclophosphamide (dated by TCRdb to the mid-2010s). Regarding the complete study: The study tracked T cell repertoire reconstitution by TRB sequencing after myeloablative bone marrow transplantation using posttransplantation cyclophosphamide as GVHD prophylaxis. Samples from around 40 PTCy-treated patients and under 20 related bone marrow donors of those patients were subjected to antigen receptor sequencing. Blood from all 30 or so PTCy patients who had 1-year posttransplant specimens underwent TRB sequencing. Up to about 3 additional blood samples from 2 to 5.2 years after transplant were also TRB-sequenced in 3 patients, as was pretransplant blood from a handful of patients. Because TRA and TRB clonality were tightly correlated in roughly 10 samples, subsequent TCR analyses were focused on TRB only. Public TRB sequences were searched against a database of over 3,000 sequences associated with responses to pathogens, tumor antigens, self-antigens and alloantigens. Results the study describes overall, beyond this receptor: Donor-recipient similarity was low at 1-2 months but increased during the first year, and donor CD8+ memory clones often dominated later blood repertoires. The TRB repertoires of T cells infiltrating skin or GI tract showed only limited overlap with the TRB repertoires of T cells in blood. Across a few dozen patients, TRB clonality was highly associated with recipient CMV seropositivity and CMV reactivation, and diversity in PTCy patients was similar to diversity in CNI/methotrexate controls.

Including cysteine and valine, the CDR3 has 11 amino acids. Only the CDR3 region is kept as DNA, spanning 33 bases read in frame from base 1. Trimming takes 11 bases off V and 4 bases off J; junction bases not matched to a gene: 4. The CDR1 and CDR2 encoded by the germline V gene are ENHRY and SYGVKD. This clone was found many times. The antigen this receptor binds is unknown. Per-nucleotide qualities are absent, and no much larger clonotype sits a single base away. Related bone marrow donors provided peripheral blood samples on the day of marrow donation. Mononuclear cells from peripheral blood and bone marrow were separated by Ficoll-Hypaque density centrifugation and then cryopreserved. Genomic DNA was used for TRB sequencing, which was performed with the immunoSEQ assay at survey resolution or with the hsTCRB kit. The original pipeline was this. The immunoSEQ software handled initial read processing, and the LymphoSeq R package was used for repertoire analyses. For each TRB dataset, clonality was calculated as 1 minus normalized Shannon entropy, and the Gini coefficient was computed as well. Phenotypes of unsorted samples were inferred by mapping TRB sequences from sorted subsets of the recipient or donor onto the same recipient's unsorted samples. This immuneACCESS table, as held by TCRdb, lists in-frame sequences with V and J called but not all clones. Of the missing ones, under half trace to an unresolved V gene in checked studies; the others have no known cause. V, J and clone size are those of that table, while D and trimming were read from the DNA. The table puts tens of thousands of clones in this sample, none counted just once. The top ten clonotypes cover roughly 2.1% of the sample.

The chain joins TRBV10-3 to TRBJ2-7; 8 central bases correspond to TRBD2. The sequencing input was PBMCs. This TCR was sampled from a man aged 35-49 years in good health, CMV-negative, and a related stem cell transplant donor. The CDR3 region has the sequence CASGGGYEQYV. Here is the DNA: TGTGCCTCGGGGGGGGGATACGAGCAGTACGTC.